This T cell receptor (beta chain) was captured in a study of cytomegalovirus exposure and HLA in healthy donors. The CDR3 has 13 amino acids. From germline, CDR1 is ENHRY and CDR2 SYGVKD. V was clipped by 2 bases and J by 8 bases; unmatched bases: 4. The PCR made use of 60 Vbeta and 13 Jbeta primers. TCRdb's copy holds only in-frame clones and misses some; the assay was immunoSEQ multiplex PCR. The sample carries 150,000 to 200,000 clones, around 82% recorded once. This clonotype originated in a woman aged 50 to 60 in good health and CMV-seropositive. Input material: PBMCs. The chain has TRBV10-3 and TRBJ1-2; 8 bases map to TRBD1. The DNA for the CDR3 is TGTGCCATCAGTGAGGACAGGGGAAGAGGCTACACCTTC. Encoded protein: CAISEDRGRGYTF.